This note documents a single TCR beta chain sequence. This entry comes from a study of control samples from healthy donors and cancer patients. Trimming took off 3 bases at V and 3 bases at J, with 6 bases between the two ends. Germline V gives CDR1 DFQATT, CDR2 SNEGSKA (reference sequence). The CDR3 is made up of 11 amino acids. Method: immunoSEQ multiplex PCR; TCRdb's copy keeps in-frame clones and lacks some. The repertoire holds around 22,000 clones, with about 85% as singletons. This chain uses TRBV20-1 with TRBJ2-7; no firm D call. Specimen: PBMCs. The sequence derives from a man aged 55 to 70 with head and neck cancer. DNA of the CDR3: TGCAGTGCTAGGGTCAGCTACGAGCAGTACTTC. Protein: CSARVSYEQYF.